This TCR beta chain was captured in a study of shared clonotypes between healthy human individuals. TCRdb keeps only in-frame clones here, not all; method: immunoSEQ multiplex PCR. The table lists about 1 million clones, about 77% of them singletons. The TCR sequence derives from a man between 18 and 29 years old in good health. The specimen was memory CD4+ T cells sorted from blood. Indicated subset: CD45RA-negative fraction.

The CDR3 nucleotides are TGCGCCAGCAGCTTGGACAGAGGATTTGGAAACACCATATATTTT. Translation gives CASSLDRGFGNTIYF. This chain links TRBV5-1 with TRBJ1-3; D unresolved. The CDR3 is 15 amino acids. V gave up 0 bases and J gave up 3 bases, with 10 bases separating them. CDR1 is SGHRS, CDR2 YFSETQ, per germline.